The 23 T cell receptor beta chains below come from one sample, sequenced in a study of Ad26.COV2.S vaccination and SARS-CoV-2 variants. Regarding treatment: around 19 received Ad26.COV2.S at low or high dose, single or two shots; several received placebo; per-sample allocation not given. Sampling took place 63 days after the first vaccine or placebo injection. The protocol was immunoSEQ multiplex PCR, while the TCRdb copy is restricted to in-frame clones and leaves out a portion. The sample holds around 250,000 clones, more than 75% seen once. The sample consisted of peripheral blood, taken in a trial of Ad26.COV2.S vaccine versus placebo. The receptors were gathered from a person aged 18-60 years who received the Ad26.COV2.S COVID-19 vaccine or a placebo.

V gene TRBV6-2 or TRBV6-3 combines with J gene TRBJ2-1, with no clear D. CDR1 MNHEY and CDR2 SVGEGT come from the germline V gene. The V end was cut by 6 bases, the J end by 0 bases, with 12 bases between. The length of the CDR3 is 15 residues. In nucleotides, the CDR3 is TGTGCCAGCAGCCACGATCCGAGCTCCTACAATGAGCAGTTCTTC. Amino acid sequence: CASSHDPSSYNEQFF.

This chain connects TRBV29-1 to TRBJ2-7, with TRBD1 identical over 8 bases. Germline-derived CDR1 and CDR2 are SQVTM and ANQGSEA. The CDR3 is 13 amino acids. J was trimmed by 6 bases and V by 7 bases; bases with no gene match: 11. CDR3 sequence: CSATSQQGGEQYF. The CDR3 region has the DNA TGCAGCGCAACATCACAACAGGGGGGCGAGCAGTACTTC.

The CDR3 sequence is CASSDPQGNEKLFF. The CDR3 coding sequence is TGTGCCAGCAGTGACCCACAAGGGAATGAAAAACTGTTTTTT. The V and J genes are TRBV6-6 and TRBJ1-4; D remains ambiguous. Germline V gene sequence: CDR1 MNHNY, CDR2 SVGAGI (reference sequence). The V and J ends lost 5 bases and 5 bases respectively, with 12 bases between them. CDR3 length: 14 residues.

This clone has only one observation. V gene TRBV18 combines with J gene TRBJ1-1; 9 bases are a match to TRBD1. V trimming: 1 base; J trimming: 3 bases; junction bases outside the gene matches: 9. CDR1 and CDR2 (germline): KGHSH, LQKENI. This CDR3 spans 17 amino acids. The CDR3 protein is CASSPQDSGTGYTEAFF. The CDR3 nucleotides are TGTGCCAGCTCACCACAAGACTCCGGGACAGGGTACACTGAAGCTTTCTTT.

The V and J genes are TRBV5-1 and TRBJ2-1; TRBD2 agrees at 9 bases. The V segment lost 5 bases and the J segment 7 bases; nucleotides outside the gene matches: 7. CDR1 and CDR2 (germline): SGHRS, YFSETQ. This CDR3 spans 14 amino acids. The CDR3 DNA reads TGCGCCAGCAGAATAGCGGGAGAGGTGAATGAGCAGTTCTTC. Translating gives CASRIAGEVNEQFF.

This clone was counted a single time. The chain employs TRBV4-1 and TRBJ1-2; D gene unclear. Germline CDR1 is MGHRA and CDR2 is YSYEKL. Deletions cut 4 bases from V and 8 bases from J, with 14 bases between. The CDR3 totals 13 residues. The CDR3 spells CASSRGDLRGYTF. The CDR3 bases are TGCGCCAGCAGCCGTGGGGATCTAAGAGGCTACACCTTC.

This clone was found many times. This chain links TRBV6-5 with TRBJ1-5; 7 bases align to TRBD1. The germline V gene encodes CDR1 MNHEY and CDR2 SVGAGI. The CDR3 contains 15 residues. Unmatched junction bases numbered 9, after V lost 6 bases and J lost 4 bases. The CDR3 nucleotides read TGTGCCAGCAGCCTGGACAGGAATGGGAATCAGCCCCAGCATTTT. It yields the protein CASSLDRNGNQPQHF.

This clone was detected only once. This CDR3 is CSLRTVGQYF. DNA for the CDR3: TGCAGCCTGCGGACAGTCGGGCAGTACTTC. V usage is TRBV29-1 and J usage is TRBJ2-7; TRBD1 might be the D (6 bases). The ends were cut back, 8 bases at V and 9 bases at J, with 14 bases in the middle. The germline CDR1 and CDR2 sequences are SQVTM and ANQGSEA. The CDR3 contains 10 residues.

This clone has a single count. Different DNA sequences within this sample yield the same CDR3. V usage is TRBV5-1 and J usage is TRBJ1-5; perhaps TRBD1 as D (6 bases). CDR1 and CDR2 from the germline V gene are SGHRS and YFSETQ. Trimming removed 4 bases from V and 1 base from J, with 9 bases in between. The CDR3 covers 14 residues. CDR3 DNA sequence: TGCGCCAGCAGCCTAGGACAGAGCAATCAGCCCCAGCATTTT. Its protein is CASSLGQSNQPQHF.

This rearrangement joins TRBV30 to TRBJ1-1, with D possibly TRBD1 on 5 matching bases. Germline CDR1 is GTSNPN and CDR2 is SVGIG (reference sequence). Trimming cost V 4 bases and J 0 bases, with 12 bases left between them. The CDR3 runs 14 residues. CDR3 region: CAWNSGQLNTEAFF. The CDR3 nucleotides are TGTGCCTGGAACTCGGGGCAGCTGAACACTGAAGCTTTCTTT.

The chain combines TRBV4-2 with TRBJ2-7; 7 positions agree with TRBD1. The germline V gene encodes CDR1 LGHNA and CDR2 YNFKEQ. V lost 1 base, J lost 2 bases, and 8 bases stayed unmatched. The CDR3 is made up of 16 amino acids. The CDR3 DNA is TGTGCCAGCAGCCAAGTCGAGGCCGGACAGGCCTACGAGCAGTACTTC. This codes for CASSQVEAGQAYEQYF.

The chain combines TRBV6-4 with TRBJ1-2; D ambiguous. Germline V gene lookup returns CDR1 MRHNA and CDR2 SNTAGT. V was clipped by 8 bases and J by 2 bases, with 9 bases between them. The CDR3 loop spans 12 amino acids. The CDR3 DNA follows: TGTGCCAGCCGCAGTGACAACTATGGCTACACCTTC. Its translation is CASRSDNYGYTF.

The rearrangement uses TRBV30 and TRBJ2-1; perhaps TRBD1 as D (5 bases). Germline V gene sequence: CDR1 GTSNPN, CDR2 SVGIG (reference sequence). The CDR3 length is 13 residues. CDR3 residues: CAKDRAGPDEQFF. The CDR3 nucleotides are TGTGCTAAAGATAGGGCAGGGCCGGATGAGCAGTTCTTC.

The chain has TRBV29-1 and TRBJ2-7, with 7 bases matching TRBD1. The V gene end was trimmed by 7 bases and the J gene end by 3 bases; junction bases not matched to a gene: 9. The germline V gene encodes CDR1 SQVTM and CDR2 ANQGSEA. The CDR3 loop spans 13 amino acids. The CDR3 coding sequence is TGCAGCGGGGCCGGGACAGATAACTACGAGCAGTACTTC. Translating gives CSGAGTDNYEQYF.

With respect to this clone: At one end the junction does not follow the germline gene, possibly because of a read error. This chain connects TRBV13 to TRBJ2-5; 8 bases line up with TRBD2. Germline CDR1 and CDR2: PRHDT and FYEKMQ (reference sequence). The CDR3 is made up of 16 amino acids. CDR3 sequence reads: CASSLGREADQGTQYF. CDR3 in DNA: TGTGCCAGCAGCTTAGGGCGGGAGGCCGACCAAGGGACCCAGTACTTC.

The rearrangement uses TRBV7-9 and TRBJ2-3; 10 nucleotides line up with TRBD2. J was trimmed by 4 bases and V by 1 base; bases with no gene match: 8. There are 17 residues in the CDR3. Germline V CDR1 and CDR2: SEHNR, FQNEAQ (reference sequence). For the CDR3, the DNA is TGTGCCAGCAGCTTAGGGGCAGCTAGCGGGAGTCCAGATACGCAGTATTTT. Its protein is CASSLGAASGSPDTQYF.

The gene calls are TRBV5-1 and TRBJ1-1; 12 nucleotides align to TRBD1. After removal of 4 bases from V and 5 bases from J, the junction contained 6 bases not matched to a gene. There are 15 residues in the CDR3. In germline, CDR1 is SGHRS, CDR2 YFSETQ. The CDR3 DNA sequence: TGCGCCAGCAGCCCCGGGACAGGGGGCTTGACTGAAGCTTTCTTT. Its translation: CASSPGTGGLTEAFF.

The V call is TRBV7-8, the J call TRBJ1-1; no firm D call. The V gene lost 1 base and the J gene lost 5 bases, with 14 bases spanning the gap. In germline, CDR1 is SGHVS, CDR2 FQNEAQ. CDR3 length: 15 amino acids. The CDR3 coding sequence is TGTGCCAGCAGCTTAGTTCGTGACCCGGAGACTGAAGCTTTCTTT. Its protein product is CASSLVRDPETEAFF.

V usage is TRBV28 and J usage is TRBJ2-1, with 16 bases matching TRBD2. Germline assignment: CDR1 MDHEN and CDR2 SYDVKM. J was trimmed by 0 bases and V by 6 bases; bases with no gene match: 14. The CDR3 runs to 21 residues. The CDR3 sequence: CASSLGTSGRVSRGSYNEQFF. CDR3 nucleotides: TGTGCCAGCAGCCTCGGGACTAGCGGGAGGGTCTCTCGGGGCTCCTACAATGAGCAGTTCTTC. Based on the CDR3 plus reference TRBV28 and TRBJ2-1, the full variable domain is DVKVTQSSRYLVKRTGEKVFLECVQDMDHENMFWYRQDPGLGLRLIYFSYDVKMKEKGDIPEGYSVSREKKERFSLILESASTNQTSMYLCASSLGTSGRVSRGSYNEQFFGPGTRLTVL.

The J gene is TRBJ2-1, the V gene TRBV19, with D perhaps being TRBD1 or TRBD2 (5 bases each). The CDR3 has 13 residues. Deletions cut 1 base from V and 8 bases from J, with 9 bases between. Per germline, CDR1 LNHDA and CDR2 SQIVND (reference sequence). The CDR3 region is CASSIVRGHEQFF. Written as DNA, the CDR3 is TGTGCCAGTAGTATAGTCCGGGGCCATGAGCAGTTCTTC.

The chain is built from TRBV9 and TRBJ1-1; D gene unclear. CDR3 length equals 14 residues. The V gene's germline CDR1 is SGDLS and CDR2 YYNGEE. Trimming left V 0 bases short and J 6 bases short, with 12 bases between. This CDR3 reads CASSVAPSRAEAFF. CDR3 coding DNA: TGTGCCAGCAGCGTAGCTCCCTCTAGGGCTGAAGCTTTCTTT.

The chain is built from TRBV9 and TRBJ2-2, with 7 bases fitting TRBD1. The CDR3 is 15 residues long. Germline loops: CDR1 SGDLS, CDR2 YYNGEE. J lost 6 bases, V lost 2 bases, and 7 bases had no gene match. The CDR3 region is CASSVKGASAGELFF. The CDR3 nucleotides read TGTGCCAGCAGCGTCAAGGGGGCTTCGGCCGGGGAGCTGTTTTTT.

The CDR3 reads CASSMRASSYNEQFF. CDR3 nucleotides: TGTGCCAGTAGTATGCGGGCAAGCTCCTACAATGAGCAGTTCTTC. The chain links TRBV19 to TRBJ2-1; perhaps TRBD2 as D (5 bases). The CDR3 is 15 residues long. V lost 3 bases, J lost 0 bases, and 9 bases lay in between. Germline CDR1 reads LNHDA; CDR2 reads SQIVND (reference sequence).